Shown below are 29 T cell receptor beta chains from a single sample sequenced in a study of blood T cells in healthy people across ages. The authors ran a second PCR of about 6 to 12 cycles using a sample-barcoded 5' primer and a J-beta primer mix. TCRdb used MiXCR to reprocess the 5' RACE reads, holding one entry per CDR3 protein. Among approximately 850,000 distinct CDR3 sequences listed, approximately 44% were seen once. Sequenced: blood. Receptors were obtained from a man aged 55 to 70 in good health.

The chain is built from TRBV30 and TRBJ2-2; D is unresolved. CDR1 GTSNPN and CDR2 SVGIG come from the germline V gene (reference sequence). The CDR3 has 14 residues. The ends were cut back, 5 bases at V and 0 bases at J, with 10 bases in the middle. The CDR3 reads CAWVPITNTGELFF. The CDR3 DNA reads TGTGCCTGGGTTCCAATCACGAACACCGGGGAGCTGTTTTTT.

The V and J genes are TRBV2 and TRBJ2-5; possible D gene TRBD1, 6 bases. V gave up 7 bases and J gave up 4 bases, with 13 bases separating them. In germline, CDR1 is SNHLY, CDR2 FYNNEI. The CDR3 runs 13 residues. This chain's CDR3 is CASNNRVRETQYF. CDR3 nucleotides: TGTGCCAGCAATAACAGGGTTCGAGAGACCCAGTACTTC.

This clonotype was picked up a small number of times. The junction and the germline gene differ at one end; a read error may be behind it. The V call is TRBV27, the J call TRBJ2-7; 7 positions agree with TRBD2. CDR3 length: 13 residues. Per the germline V gene, CDR1 is MNHEY and CDR2 is SMNVEV (reference sequence). The DNA for the CDR3 is TGTGCCAGCAGTGTATCCGTCGGGAGGTGGCAGTACTTC. It yields the protein CASSVSVGRWQYF.

The J gene is TRBJ1-5, the V gene TRBV6-6, with TRBD1 as a possible D gene (5 bases). V was trimmed by 6 bases and J by 4 bases, leaving 10 bases between them. Germline loops: CDR1 MNHNY, CDR2 SVGAGI (reference sequence). This CDR3 spans 13 amino acids. The CDR3 region has the DNA TGTGCCAGCAGGGGGGGAGAGAATCAGCCCCAGCATTTT. Translation gives CASRGGENQPQHF.

This sequence joins TRBV20-1 and TRBJ2-1; 8 bases are shared with TRBD1. The end of the DNA aligns better with TRBJ2-7, so the J call may be wrong. Germline V CDR1 and CDR2: DFQATT, SNEGSKA (reference sequence). The CDR3 has 14 amino acids. DNA of the CDR3: TGCAGTGCCGAAGACAGGGGCTCCTACAATGAGCAGTACTTC. Its protein is CSAEDRGSYNEQYF.

CDR3 nucleotides: TGTGCCAGCAGCTTCCTATACCTAGACTCTGGGGCCAACGTCCTGACTTTC. Its translation: CASSFLYLDSGANVLTF. The gene calls are TRBV11-1 and TRBJ2-6; D unclear. Germline CDR1 SGHAT, CDR2 FQDESV (reference sequence). CDR3 length: 17 amino acids. V lost 3 bases and J lost 0, with 12 bases in between.

The chain couples TRBV28 to TRBJ1-2; possibly TRBD1 for D (6 bases). Germline CDR1 MDHEN, CDR2 SYDVKM. The CDR3 runs 13 residues. V was shortened by 7 bases and J by 0 bases, with 9 bases between the two germline ends. In nucleotides, the CDR3 is TGTGCCAGCAAAACAGGGACTAACTATGGCTACACCTTC. Its translation: CASKTGTNYGYTF.

The chain recombines TRBV20-1 with TRBJ1-1, with D perhaps matching TRBD1 (6 bases). The CDR3 extends over 13 amino acids. The V end was cut by 4 bases, the J end by 4 bases, with 13 bases between. Germline CDR1 is DFQATT and CDR2 is SNEGSKA (reference sequence). CDR3 in amino acids: CSAMTGRSTEAFF. In nucleotides, the CDR3 is TGCAGTGCTATGACAGGCCGGAGCACTGAAGCTTTCTTT.

V and J are TRBV9 and TRBJ2-7; either TRBD1 or TRBD2 may supply D (5 bases each). The CDR3 sequence is 15 residues long. Per germline, CDR1 SGDLS and CDR2 YYNGEE. The V end was cut by 4 bases, the J end by 2 bases, with 16 bases between. CDR3 in DNA: TGTGCCAGCAGCTCCCGGGACGAAAGAACCTACGAGCAGTACTTC. The encoded protein is CASSSRDERTYEQYF.

The gene calls are TRBV28 and TRBJ1-5; D is undetermined. The CDR3 runs to 14 residues. V lost 5 bases to trimming and J lost 0 bases, with 8 bases between them. Germline CDR1 and CDR2: MDHEN and SYDVKM. CDR3 DNA sequence: TGTGCCAGCAGTAGGTCGACTAGCAATCAGCCCCAGCATTTT. Residues: CASSRSTSNQPQHF.

V is TRBV6-5 and J is TRBJ1-6; possibly TRBD1 for D (5 bases). The CDR3 covers 15 residues. Germline CDR1 is MNHEY and CDR2 is SVGAGI. V was cut by 7 bases and J by 4 bases, with 14 bases left in between. CDR3 amino acids: CASKKDRGYNSPLHF. The CDR3 bases are TGTGCCAGCAAGAAAGACCGGGGGTATAATTCACCCCTCCACTTT.

This clonotype was picked up a small number of times. V gene TRBV28 combines with J gene TRBJ1-5; D call uncertain. CDR1 is MDHEN, CDR2 SYDVKM, per germline. Trimming left V 5 bases short and J 9 bases short, with 8 bases between. This CDR3 has 11 amino acids. The CDR3 loop is CASSALSPQHF. The CDR3, as DNA: TGTGCCAGCAGTGCCCTGTCGCCCCAGCATTTT.

The V and J genes are TRBV20-1 and TRBJ1-2; 7 bases agree with TRBD1. Germline CDR1 and CDR2: DFQATT and SNEGSKA (reference sequence). The CDR3 consists of 14 residues. V lost 5 bases to trimming and J lost 2 bases; unmatched junction nucleotides: 8. CDR3 amino acids: CSASGQDTNYGYTF. For the CDR3, the DNA is TGCAGTGCTTCAGGACAGGATACAAACTATGGCTACACCTTC.

Only a few counts were recorded for this clonotype. The chain couples TRBV12-3 or TRBV12-4 to TRBJ1-5; possible D gene TRBD1, 6 bases. V lost 2 bases and J 5 bases, leaving 10 bases between the germline ends. CDR3 size: 14 residues. In DNA, the CDR3 is TGTGCCAGCAGTTTACAGGGGAGGGATCAGCCCCAGCATTTT. This translates into CASSLQGRDQPQHF.

The J gene is TRBJ2-7, the V gene TRBV29-1, with D perhaps TRBD2 (5 bases). Trimming pared 5 bases from V and 7 bases from J, leaving 18 bases between. Germline CDR1 reads SQVTM; CDR2 reads ANQGSEA. The CDR3 length is 13 residues. The CDR3 DNA follows: TGCAGCGTTCGGGCAGCCCAAACGGGGGAGCAGTACTTC. Protein product: CSVRAAQTGEQYF.

At least ten counts were recorded for this clonotype. The V and J genes are TRBV28 and TRBJ2-1, with 9 bases fitting TRBD1. V lost 2 bases to trimming and J lost 9 bases; unmatched junction nucleotides: 14. The length of the CDR3 is 17 residues. Germline-derived CDR1 and CDR2 are MDHEN and SYDVKM. CDR3 DNA: TGTGCCAGCAGTTTAACTACCGCCGTCGGACAGGGGTTTGAGCAGTTCTTC. The encoded protein is CASSLTTAVGQGFEQFF.

The chain recombines TRBV7-9 with TRBJ1-2; TRBD1 might be the D (5 bases). Germline V gene sequence: CDR1 SEHNR, CDR2 FQNEAQ (reference sequence). CDR3 length equals 14 residues. V lost 6 bases and J lost 6, with 17 bases in between. This CDR3 reads CASSSTGTNNGYTF. CDR3 DNA sequence: TGTGCCAGCAGTTCTACCGGGACGAACAATGGCTACACCTTC.

This clonotype was counted many times. J is TRBJ2-7 and V is TRBV4-3, with TRBD1 identical over 7 bases. The CDR3 spans 14 residues. V was pared by 3 bases and J by 0 bases, with 2 bases of the junction left unmatched. Germline V gene sequence: CDR1 LGHNA, CDR2 YSLEER. The DNA for the CDR3 is TGCGCCAGCAGCCAGACAGGGAGCTCCTACGAGCAGTACTTC. Protein sequence: CASSQTGSSYEQYF.

The chain employs TRBV12-3 or TRBV12-4 and TRBJ2-7; D is possibly TRBD1 (6 bases). The V end lost 5 bases, the J end lost 6 bases, and 17 bases lay between the germline ends. The CDR3 is made up of 14 amino acids. CDR3 bases: TGTGCCAGCAGTCGGACAGTGAAGGTGGGCGAGCAGTACTTC. It is translated as CASSRTVKVGEQYF.

This clonotype was seen more than once but under ten times. V usage is TRBV6-5 and J usage is TRBJ2-3; D not resolved. The CDR3 is 15 residues long. V shed 0 bases and J shed 2 bases, with 9 bases lying between them. Per germline, CDR1 MNHEY and CDR2 SVGAGI. The CDR3 here is CASSYSVTSTDTQYF. The CDR3 DNA is TGTGCCAGCAGTTACTCGGTCACTTCCACAGATACGCAGTATTTT.

The V call is TRBV6-5, the J call TRBJ1-4; TRBD1 is a possible D gene (5 bases). Trimming pared 2 bases from V and 8 bases from J, leaving 21 bases between. CDR1 is MNHEY and CDR2 is SVGAGI in the germline V gene. The CDR3 loop spans 17 amino acids. Here the CDR3 DNA reads TGTGCCAGCAGTTACGCCCTTTGGTCAAGCGGGACGGAAAAACTGTTTTTT. Residues: CASSYALWSSGTEKLFF.

The rearrangement links TRBV9 to TRBJ1-6; unclear D gene. CDR3 length: 13 residues. Trimming took 5 bases from V and 9 from J, leaving 12 bases between them. The V gene's germline CDR1 is SGDLS and CDR2 YYNGEE. The CDR3 sequence: CASSLGGISPLHF. In nucleotides, the CDR3 is TGTGCCAGCAGTCTCGGTGGGATTTCACCCCTCCACTTT.

A few counts support this clonotype. This chain connects TRBV7-9 to TRBJ1-2; TRBD1 matches at 7 bases. The V gene end was trimmed by 1 base and the J gene end by 4 bases; junction bases not matched to a gene: 6. The CDR3 consists of 15 residues. CDR1 is SEHNR and CDR2 is FQNEAQ in the germline V gene (reference sequence). This CDR3 reads CASSLEGGLPYGYTF. CDR3 coding DNA: TGTGCCAGCAGCTTAGAAGGGGGCCTACCCTATGGCTACACCTTC.

This clonotype has only a few counts. The chain is built from TRBV20-1 and TRBJ2-3; 7 positions agree with TRBD2. The CDR3 sequence is 13 residues long. The germline V gene encodes CDR1 DFQATT and CDR2 SNEGSKA (reference sequence). J lost 10 bases, V lost 6 bases, and 13 bases had no gene match. The CDR3 here is CSAPGGKSAAQYF. CDR3 DNA: TGCAGTGCCCCCGGGGGGAAGAGCGCTGCGCAGTATTTT.

This chain joins TRBV18 and TRBJ2-5; D perhaps matches TRBD1 (6 bases). The CDR3 sequence is 17 residues long. V dropped 1 base and J dropped 0 bases, with 15 bases sitting between them. CDR1 is KGHSH, CDR2 LQKENI, per germline. The CDR3 DNA sequence: TGTGCCAGCTCACCACTTATACCACAGGGAGACCAAGAGACCCAGTACTTC. It codes for CASSPLIPQGDQETQYF.

The rearrangement links TRBV5-1 to TRBJ2-5; 11 nucleotides match TRBD2. The CDR3 has 14 residues. V was pared by 4 bases and J by 11 bases, with 10 bases of the junction left unmatched. Germline CDR1 is SGHRS and CDR2 is YFSETQ. The CDR3 DNA reads TGCGCCAGCAGCCAGGGGACTAGCGGTATTTTGCAGTACTTC. This gives the protein CASSQGTSGILQYF.

The gene calls are TRBV10-3 and TRBJ2-3, with D tentatively TRBD1 (5 bases). Trimming left V 2 bases short and J 1 base short, with 10 bases between. The CDR3 length is 15 residues. Germline CDR1 reads ENHRY; CDR2 reads SYGVKD. The CDR3 region has the DNA TGTGCCATCAGTGAGCCGAGCAGGGGCACAGATACGCAGTATTTT. It yields the protein CAISEPSRGTDTQYF.

The chain joins TRBV6-5 to TRBJ2-3; weak D call: TRBD1 (5 bases). V lost 11 bases and J lost 6, with 18 bases in between. CDR1 is MNHEY and CDR2 is SVGAGI in the germline V gene. This CDR3 comprises 13 residues. The CDR3 loop reads CASRPGPRDTQYF. The DNA for the CDR3 is TGTGCCTCAAGGCCAGGGCCGAGGGATACGCAGTATTTT.

A few counts support this clonotype. V gene TRBV13 combines with J gene TRBJ2-5, with 9 bases aligning to TRBD1. V lost 4 bases and J lost 11; bases outside the gene matches: 20. This CDR3 spans 17 amino acids. Germline assignment: CDR1 PRHDT and CDR2 FYEKMQ (reference sequence). DNA for the CDR3: TGTGCCAGCAGCTCCGGGACAGGGACCTCCGTCGGCAGGGAGCAGTACTTC. The encoded protein is CASSSGTGTSVGREQYF.